A selection of T cell receptor beta chains follows, all from one sample in a study of T cell responses to AZD1222 COVID-19 vaccine. Measured with immunoSEQ multiplex PCR; TCRdb has only the in-frame clones, and not every one. The sample shows approximately 93,000 clones, around 89% of them seen only once. The sequencing used peripheral blood, collected 28 days after the second AZD1222 dose. These receptors were taken from an adult who received the AZD1222 COVID-19 vaccine. The CDR3 runs from the conserved cysteine through the conserved F or W. D genes are given only for firm matches. Clone size, where shown, is once, few, many, or a class for clones that have expanded.

j_call,cdr3_length,clone_size,d_call,v_call,cdr3_aa,cdr3_nt
TRBJ1-2,12,NA,NA,TRBV9,CASSGLNYGYTF,TGTGCCAGCAGCGGTCTAAACTATGGCTACACCTTC
TRBJ2-3,13,NA,NA,TRBV30,CAWSVRVRDTQYF,TGTGCCTGGAGTGTACGGGTCAGGGATACGCAGTATTTT
TRBJ1-1,14,NA,NA,TRBV27,CASSLGRAITEAFF,TGTGCCAGCAGTTTGGGCAGGGCCATCACTGAAGCTTTCTTT
TRBJ1-6,13,NA,NA,TRBV30,CACRGEYNSPLHF,TGTGCCTGTAGAGGGGAATATAATTCACCCCTCCACTTT
TRBJ1-1,15,once,TRBD1,TRBV5-5,CASSSQGTGNTEAFF,TGTGCCAGCAGCTCACAGGGGACTGGGAACACTGAAGCTTTCTTT
TRBJ1-2,14,NA,TRBD1,TRBV11-2,CASSLDRDLYGYTF,TGTGCCAGCAGCTTGGACAGGGATCTTTATGGCTACACCTTC
TRBJ1-1,11,NA,NA,TRBV2,CASRVGTEAFF,TGTGCCAGCAGGGTGGGCACTGAAGCTTTCTTT
TRBJ1-2,14,once,TRBD1,TRBV4-3,CASSPDRATLRYTF,TGCGCCAGCAGCCCGGACAGGGCTACGCTCAGATACACCTTC
TRBJ1-4,14,once,NA,TRBV18,CASSPQRGNEKLFF,TGTGCCAGCTCACCCCAGAGGGGTAATGAAAAACTGTTTTTT
TRBJ2-2,15,NA,NA,TRBV30,CAWSVSRGSTGELFF,TGTGCCTGGAGTGTCTCCCGGGGGAGCACCGGGGAGCTGTTTTTT
TRBJ2-1,14,NA,TRBD2,TRBV28,CASSLGTSGNEQFF,TGTGCCAGCAGTCTAGGGACTAGCGGCAATGAGCAGTTCTTC
TRBJ2-1,15,few,NA,TRBV7-3,CASSLVVTSYNEQFF,TGTGCCAGCAGCTTAGTAGTGACCTCTTACAATGAGCAGTTCTTC
TRBJ2-1,14,NA,TRBD2,TRBV18,CASSDQRGDNEQFF,TGTGCCAGCTCCGATCAGCGGGGGGACAATGAGCAGTTCTTC
TRBJ2-2,15,NA,NA,TRBV6-1,CASSEVGVITGELFF,TGTGCCAGCAGTGAAGTCGGTGTGATAACCGGGGAGCTGTTTTTT
TRBJ2-7,14,NA,TRBD1,TRBV7-9,CASNSQGVIYEQYF,TGTGCCAGCAACTCCCAGGGGGTGATCTACGAGCAGTACTTC
TRBJ2-4,14,NA,NA,TRBV28,CASSPEGALNIQYF,TGTGCCAGCAGTCCGGAAGGGGCCTTAAACATTCAGTACTTC
TRBJ1-3,16,NA,NA,TRBV7-9,CASSFTAGGPGNTIYF,TGTGCCAGCAGCTTTACCGCGGGAGGGCCTGGAAACACCATATATTTT
TRBJ2-2,18,NA,TRBD2,TRBV5-1,CASSGRKTSGGNTGELFF,TGCGCCAGCAGCGGGCGGAAAACTAGCGGGGGGAACACCGGGGAGCTGTTTTTT
TRBJ2-7,14,NA,NA,TRBV4-3,CASSQDFVSHEQYF,TGCGCCAGCAGCCAAGATTTTGTCTCCCACGAGCAGTACTTC
TRBJ1-5,14,NA,TRBD1,TRBV27,CASSFQGAVQPQHF,TGTGCCAGCAGTTTTCAGGGGGCCGTTCAGCCCCAGCATTTT
TRBJ1-1,15,NA,NA,TRBV6-2/TRBV6-3,CASSTPGRPNTEAFF,TGTGCCAGCAGTACACCGGGACGACCGAACACTGAAGCTTTCTTT
TRBJ1-6,13,NA,NA,TRBV13,CASSASQGSPLHF,TGTGCCAGCAGCGCCTCTCAAGGTTCACCCCTCCACTTT
TRBJ2-1,13,NA,NA,TRBV2,CASSVGGFSEQFF,TGTGCCAGCAGTGTGGGCGGGTTCAGTGAGCAGTTCTTC
TRBJ1-5,16,few,TRBD1,TRBV27,CASSVSRGGRQSAQHF,TGTGCCAGCAGTGTATCCAGGGGGGGCCGGCAATCAGCCCAGCATTTT
TRBJ1-1,15,once,NA,TRBV18,CASSPTTLMNTEAFF,TGTGCCAGCTCACCGACGACATTAATGAACACTGAAGCTTTCTTT
TRBJ1-1,13,NA,NA,TRBV5-1,CASSYQGYTEAFF,TGCGCCAGCAGCTATCAGGGCTACACTGAAGCTTTCTTT
TRBJ1-6,14,NA,NA,TRBV25-1,CASSEEGSSSPLHF,TGTGCCAGCAGTGAAGAAGGGTCTTCTTCACCCCTCCACTTT
TRBJ1-4,16,once,NA,TRBV19,CASSIAAVSTNEKLFF,TGTGCCAGTAGTATCGCTGCCGTTTCAACTAATGAAAAACTGTTTTTT
TRBJ2-5,14,NA,NA,TRBV7-2,CASSYHRDKETQYF,TGTGCCAGCAGCTATCACCGGGACAAAGAGACCCAGTACTTC
TRBJ2-7,16,once,TRBD1,TRBV7-9,CASSLEQTGSTYEQYF,TGTGCCAGCAGCTTAGAGCAGACAGGGTCTACCTACGAGCAGTACTTC
TRBJ1-2,14,NA,NA,TRBV19,CASSIGQFVYGYTF,TGTGCCAGTAGTATAGGGCAGTTCGTTTATGGCTACACCTTC
TRBJ1-2,17,NA,TRBD1,TRBV5-1,CASSSAPATGLTDGYTF,TGCGCCAGCAGCTCCGCCCCCGCGACAGGGTTGACGGACGGCTACACCTTC
TRBJ1-1,10,NA,NA,TRBV30,CAWDGSEAFF,TGTGCCTGGGACGGATCTGAAGCTTTCTTT
TRBJ1-2,11,NA,NA,TRBV24-1,CATRAAAGYTF,TGTGCCACCAGGGCAGCGGCTGGCTACACCTTC
TRBJ1-1,14,NA,NA,TRBV11-3,CASSGHTANTEAFF,TGTGCCAGCAGCGGACATACGGCGAACACTGAAGCTTTCTTT
TRBJ1-2,13,NA,TRBD1,TRBV28,CASSGQGWIGYTF,TGTGCCAGCAGTGGACAGGGGTGGATTGGCTACACCTTC
TRBJ1-1,17,NA,NA,TRBV18,CASSPRTGNTKGTEAFF,TGTGCCAGCTCACCACGCACGGGAAACACAAAGGGCACTGAAGCTTTCTTT
TRBJ2-1,16,NA,TRBD2,TRBV11-2,CASSYVTSGNYNEQFF,TGTGCCAGCAGCTACGTAACTAGCGGGAATTACAATGAGCAGTTCTTC
TRBJ1-5,13,NA,NA,TRBV6-7,CARRGGSNQPQHF,TGTGCCAGACGAGGGGGTAGCAATCAGCCCCAGCATTTT
TRBJ2-7,13,NA,NA,TRBV6-5,CASKAGLAYEQYF,TGTGCCAGCAAGGCAGGACTTGCCTACGAGCAGTACTTC
TRBJ2-1,16,NA,TRBD2,TRBV27,CASSLKGRGGLREQFF,TGTGCCAGCAGTTTAAAGGGGCGGGGGGGCCTGAGAGAGCAGTTCTTC
TRBJ2-7,14,NA,TRBD1,TRBV7-2,CASSFWTGEGEQYF,TGTGCCAGCAGCTTCTGGACAGGGGAGGGCGAGCAGTACTTC
TRBJ1-6,14,NA,NA,TRBV5-1,CASSLGEISSPLHF,TGCGCCAGCAGCTTGGGGGAAATATCATCACCCCTCCACTTT
TRBJ2-7,13,NA,TRBD1,TRBV10-3,CAIRETGPYEQYF,TGTGCCATCAGAGAGACAGGGCCCTACGAGCAGTACTTC